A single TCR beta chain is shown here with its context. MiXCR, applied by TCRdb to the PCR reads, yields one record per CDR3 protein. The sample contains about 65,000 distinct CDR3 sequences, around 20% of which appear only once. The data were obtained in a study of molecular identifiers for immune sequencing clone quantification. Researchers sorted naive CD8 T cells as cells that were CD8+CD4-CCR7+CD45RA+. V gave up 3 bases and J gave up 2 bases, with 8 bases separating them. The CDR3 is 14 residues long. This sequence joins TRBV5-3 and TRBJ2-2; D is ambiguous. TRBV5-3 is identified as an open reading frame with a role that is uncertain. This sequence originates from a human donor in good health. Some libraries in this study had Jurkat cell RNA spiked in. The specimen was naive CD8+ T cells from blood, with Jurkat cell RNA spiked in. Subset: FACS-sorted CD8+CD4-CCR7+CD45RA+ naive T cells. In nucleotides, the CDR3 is TGTGCCAGAAGCTCGAACTCTAACACCGGGGAGCTGTTTTTT. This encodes CARSSNSNTGELFF.